Listed below are T cell receptor beta chains from one sample, sequenced in a study of shared clonotypes between healthy human individuals. Assay: immunoSEQ multiplex PCR; the TCRdb copy retains only in-frame clones and omits some. The repertoire holds some 1.5 million clones, with roughly 95% as singletons. Sequences were obtained from naive CD4+ T cells sorted from blood. Every receptor here comes from a young man in good health. Each CDR3 is given with its conserved first and last residue. Fields, in order: V gene, J gene, clone size, D gene, CDR3 DNA, CDR3 protein. A D gene is named only where the DNA matches it firmly. The listing skips clone size in some rows; elsewhere it reads once, few, many or a size class.

v_call: TRBV11-2; j_call: TRBJ1-1; clone_size: NA; d_call: NA; cdr3_nt: TGTGCCAGCAGCTTAGTAAAACGGGTAAACACTGAAGCTTTCTTT; cdr3_aa: CASSLVKRVNTEAFF
v_call: TRBV9; j_call: TRBJ2-7; clone_size: NA; d_call: NA; cdr3_nt: TGTGCCAGCACCGTAGACGTCGGACCATACGAGCAGTACTTC; cdr3_aa: CASTVDVGPYEQYF
v_call: TRBV11-3; j_call: TRBJ2-1; clone_size: NA; d_call: TRBD2; cdr3_nt: TGTGCCAGCAGCTTAGAATCGACCCGGGGGGATGAGCAGTTCTTC; cdr3_aa: CASSLESTRGDEQFF
v_call: TRBV18; j_call: TRBJ2-6; clone_size: NA; d_call: TRBD1; cdr3_nt: TGTGCCAGCTCCCTCGGACAGGGAAGCTCTGGGGCCAACGTCCTGACTTTC; cdr3_aa: CASSLGQGSSGANVLTF
v_call: TRBV5-4; j_call: TRBJ2-5; clone_size: NA; d_call: NA; cdr3_nt: TGTGCCAGCAGCAACGGGGAGACCCAGTACTTC; cdr3_aa: CASSNGETQYF
v_call: TRBV5-1; j_call: TRBJ2-1; clone_size: once; d_call: TRBD2; cdr3_nt: TGCGCCAGCAGCTGGGTACTAGCGGGAAGTGTCAATGAGCAGTTCTTC; cdr3_aa: CASSWVLAGSVNEQFF
v_call: TRBV29-1; j_call: TRBJ2-5; clone_size: NA; d_call: TRBD1; cdr3_nt: TGCAGCGGTAGGACAGGACAAGAGACCCAGTACTTC; cdr3_aa: CSGRTGQETQYF
v_call: TRBV28; j_call: TRBJ2-1; clone_size: NA; d_call: NA; cdr3_nt: TGTGCCAGCAGGGACTTTACTGAGCAGTTCTTC; cdr3_aa: CASRDFTEQFF
v_call: TRBV18; j_call: TRBJ2-3; clone_size: NA; d_call: NA; cdr3_nt: TGTGCCAGCTCACCTCGAAACCGACCAGATACGCAGTATTTT; cdr3_aa: CASSPRNRPDTQYF
v_call: TRBV5-1; j_call: TRBJ2-7; clone_size: NA; d_call: NA; cdr3_nt: TGCGCCAGCAGCTTGGGTAGGGAAAGGGCCAGGGGGGACGAGCAGTACTTC; cdr3_aa: CASSLGRERARGDEQYF
v_call: TRBV7-9; j_call: TRBJ2-7; clone_size: NA; d_call: NA; cdr3_nt: TGTGCCAGCAGCTTAGGGGACGCACTTGACTTC; cdr3_aa: CASSLGDALDF
v_call: TRBV15; j_call: TRBJ1-2; clone_size: NA; d_call: TRBD1; cdr3_nt: TGTGCCACCAGCAGAGGAGGACAGGAGATCTATGGCTACACCTTC; cdr3_aa: CATSRGGQEIYGYTF
v_call: TRBV11-2; j_call: TRBJ2-6; clone_size: NA; d_call: NA; cdr3_nt: TGTGCCAGCAGCCGAAGGAGCAGGGCGGGGACCTCTGGGGCCAACGTCCTGACTTTC; cdr3_aa: CASSRRSRAGTSGANVLTF
v_call: TRBV2; j_call: TRBJ2-7; clone_size: NA; d_call: TRBD1; cdr3_nt: TGTGCCAGCAGTGGGCCGGGACAGGGGTCCTACGAGCAGTACTTC; cdr3_aa: CASSGPGQGSYEQYF
v_call: TRBV7-2; j_call: TRBJ2-2; clone_size: NA; d_call: NA; cdr3_nt: TGTGCCAGCAGATCGGAGGTAACATTGTCCGGGGAGCTGTTTTTT; cdr3_aa: CASRSEVTLSGELFF
v_call: TRBV7-2; j_call: TRBJ1-1; clone_size: NA; d_call: NA; cdr3_nt: TGTGCCAGCAGCTCCCGGATGATCACTGAAGCTTTCTTT; cdr3_aa: CASSSRMITEAFF
v_call: TRBV11-1; j_call: TRBJ1-1; clone_size: NA; d_call: NA; cdr3_nt: TGTGCCAGCAGTCCGACAAGCCTACAGTTAGAAGCTTTCTTT; cdr3_aa: CASSPTSLQLEAFF
v_call: TRBV19; j_call: TRBJ2-3; clone_size: NA; d_call: NA; cdr3_nt: TGTGCCAGTAGTATCATTGCCCGGGGGACAGATACGCAGTATTTT; cdr3_aa: CASSIIARGTDTQYF
v_call: TRBV2; j_call: TRBJ2-1; clone_size: NA; d_call: TRBD2; cdr3_nt: TGTGCCAGCCGACTAGCGGGAGAAGCGGGTGAGCAGTTCTTC; cdr3_aa: CASRLAGEAGEQFF
v_call: TRBV7-2; j_call: TRBJ2-1; clone_size: NA; d_call: NA; cdr3_nt: TGTGCCAGCAGCTTAGGCAGGAACAATGAGCAGTTCTTC; cdr3_aa: CASSLGRNNEQFF
v_call: TRBV4-2; j_call: TRBJ2-5; clone_size: NA; d_call: TRBD2; cdr3_nt: TGTGCCAGCAGCCAAGTAATGCTAGCGGGAAACCAAGAGACCCAGTACTTC; cdr3_aa: CASSQVMLAGNQETQYF
v_call: TRBV18; j_call: TRBJ2-5; clone_size: once; d_call: NA; cdr3_nt: TGTGCCAGCTCACCACGACAGGGAGGACAAGAGACCCAGTACTTC; cdr3_aa: CASSPRQGGQETQYF
v_call: TRBV4-1; j_call: TRBJ1-2; clone_size: NA; d_call: NA; cdr3_nt: TGCGCCAGCAGCCAAGAAGACGCTAACTATGGCTACACCTTC; cdr3_aa: CASSQEDANYGYTF
v_call: TRBV6-1; j_call: TRBJ2-5; clone_size: NA; d_call: NA; cdr3_nt: TGTGCCAGCAGTCGGGGGAAGACCCAGTACTTC; cdr3_aa: CASSRGKTQYF
v_call: TRBV6-6; j_call: TRBJ1-5; clone_size: NA; d_call: TRBD1; cdr3_nt: TGTGCCAGCAGAACTGACAGGGTACGAAGCAATCAGCCCCAGCATTTT; cdr3_aa: CASRTDRVRSNQPQHF
v_call: TRBV30; j_call: TRBJ1-2; clone_size: NA; d_call: NA; cdr3_nt: TGTGCCTGGAGTGTTCGGGGACTTAGGGATGGCTACACCTTC; cdr3_aa: CAWSVRGLRDGYTF
v_call: TRBV7-2; j_call: TRBJ2-1; clone_size: NA; d_call: NA; cdr3_nt: TGTGCCAGCACCAGCCCCCGGGGGAGCAGGGGTCTAGTCAATGAGCAGTTCTTC; cdr3_aa: CASTSPRGSRGLVNEQFF
v_call: TRBV11-3; j_call: TRBJ2-7; clone_size: NA; d_call: NA; cdr3_nt: TGTGCCAGCAGCTTAGGACAGGCCTCCTCCTACGAGCAGTACTTC; cdr3_aa: CASSLGQASSYEQYF
v_call: TRBV28; j_call: TRBJ1-2; clone_size: NA; d_call: TRBD1; cdr3_nt: TGTGCCAGCAGTCCGACCGGGACAGGGGGTTATGGCTACACCTTC; cdr3_aa: CASSPTGTGGYGYTF
v_call: TRBV5-1; j_call: TRBJ1-1; clone_size: NA; d_call: NA; cdr3_nt: TGCGCCAGCAGCTTGAGCGGCCTTATCAACACTGAAGCTTTCTTT; cdr3_aa: CASSLSGLINTEAFF
v_call: TRBV7-9; j_call: TRBJ1-2; clone_size: NA; d_call: NA; cdr3_nt: TGTGCCAGCAGCCGGGGGAGGGCGCCCCTCTTCGGTGGCTACACCTTC; cdr3_aa: CASSRGRAPLFGGYTF
v_call: TRBV28; j_call: TRBJ2-7; clone_size: few; d_call: TRBD2; cdr3_nt: TGTGCCAGCAGTCCTAGCGGGACCTACGAGCAGTACTTC; cdr3_aa: CASSPSGTYEQYF
v_call: TRBV28; j_call: TRBJ2-3; clone_size: NA; d_call: NA; cdr3_nt: TGTGCGGGGGCCTCAGGAGATACGCAGTATTTT; cdr3_aa: CAGASGDTQYF
v_call: TRBV5-4; j_call: TRBJ1-4; clone_size: NA; d_call: TRBD1; cdr3_nt: TGTGCCAGCAGCCCGGACAGGGGGCTAAAAAAACTGTTTTTT; cdr3_aa: CASSPDRGLKKLFF
v_call: TRBV5-4; j_call: TRBJ1-2; clone_size: once; d_call: NA; cdr3_nt: TGTGCCAGCAGCTACCTTTGGGGGCGGAACTATGGCTACACCTTC; cdr3_aa: CASSYLWGRNYGYTF
v_call: TRBV7-3; j_call: TRBJ2-2; clone_size: NA; d_call: NA; cdr3_nt: TGTGCCAGCAGCTTAAGGACTTCGAACACCGGGGAGCTGTTTTTT; cdr3_aa: CASSLRTSNTGELFF
v_call: TRBV7-2; j_call: TRBJ1-4; clone_size: NA; d_call: TRBD1; cdr3_nt: TGTGCCAGCAGCCGAAGGGACAGGGGGCATGAAAAACTGTTTTTT; cdr3_aa: CASSRRDRGHEKLFF
v_call: TRBV28; j_call: TRBJ1-5; clone_size: NA; d_call: TRBD1; cdr3_nt: TGTGCCAGCAGCCTACGACAGGGACGCGATCAGCCCCAGCATTTT; cdr3_aa: CASSLRQGRDQPQHF
v_call: TRBV19; j_call: TRBJ1-4; clone_size: NA; d_call: NA; cdr3_nt: TGTGCCAGCAAACCGACCAAAACTAATGAAAAACTGTTTTTT; cdr3_aa: CASKPTKTNEKLFF
v_call: TRBV18; j_call: TRBJ1-2; clone_size: NA; d_call: NA; cdr3_nt: TGTGCCAGCTCACGGGACGGTAATTATTATGGCTACACCTTC; cdr3_aa: CASSRDGNYYGYTF
v_call: TRBV9; j_call: TRBJ2-1; clone_size: NA; d_call: TRBD1; cdr3_nt: TGTGCCAGCAGCGGAAACGCCGGGACAGGGCCCCTGTTCTTC; cdr3_aa: CASSGNAGTGPLFF
v_call: TRBV7-9; j_call: TRBJ2-4; clone_size: NA; d_call: NA; cdr3_nt: TGTGCCAGCAGCTTATCTGGGGGAGCCAAAAACATTCAGTACTTC; cdr3_aa: CASSLSGGAKNIQYF
v_call: TRBV7-2; j_call: TRBJ2-7; clone_size: NA; d_call: NA; cdr3_nt: TGTGCCAGCAGCTTGGAACTCAGCTCCTACGAGCAGTACTTC; cdr3_aa: CASSLELSSYEQYF
v_call: TRBV10-1; j_call: TRBJ1-3; clone_size: NA; d_call: NA; cdr3_nt: TGCGCCAGCAGCCCCAAGGGGTGGGAGTCTGGAAACACCATATATTTT; cdr3_aa: CASSPKGWESGNTIYF
v_call: TRBV4-1; j_call: TRBJ2-4; clone_size: once; d_call: NA; cdr3_nt: TGCGCCAGCAGCCAAGATCGAGGGTTTTTAGCCAAAAACATTCAGTACTTC; cdr3_aa: CASSQDRGFLAKNIQYF
v_call: TRBV9; j_call: TRBJ2-7; clone_size: NA; d_call: TRBD2; cdr3_nt: TGTGCCAGCACCGCTGGGGAGGGCAGGGTGTACGAGCAGTACTTC; cdr3_aa: CASTAGEGRVYEQYF
v_call: TRBV5-1; j_call: TRBJ2-1; clone_size: NA; d_call: NA; cdr3_nt: TGCGCCAGCAGAATCACCGGGACAAACAATGAGCAGTTCTTC; cdr3_aa: CASRITGTNNEQFF
v_call: TRBV9; j_call: TRBJ2-2; clone_size: NA; d_call: TRBD2; cdr3_nt: TGTGCCAGCAGCGTAGTGGGCGGGAGGCCGTACACCGGGGAGCTGTTTTTT; cdr3_aa: CASSVVGGRPYTGELFF
v_call: TRBV29-1; j_call: TRBJ2-3; clone_size: NA; d_call: NA; cdr3_nt: TGCAGCGTTGAGGCCAGGGTGGGCACAGATACGCAGTATTTT; cdr3_aa: CSVEARVGTDTQYF
v_call: TRBV29-1; j_call: TRBJ2-5; clone_size: NA; d_call: NA; cdr3_nt: TGCAGCGTTTTAGAGGTCCAAGAGACCCAGTACTTC; cdr3_aa: CSVLEVQETQYF
v_call: TRBV10-1; j_call: TRBJ2-3; clone_size: NA; d_call: NA; cdr3_nt: TGCGCCAGCGGAGACAGGTGGGGCACAGATACGCAGTATTTT; cdr3_aa: CASGDRWGTDTQYF
v_call: TRBV21-1; j_call: TRBJ1-1; clone_size: NA; d_call: NA; cdr3_nt: TGTGCCAGCAGCAAAGACGAGGACAGGGCGAACACTGAAGCTTTCTTT; cdr3_aa: CASSKDEDRANTEAFF
v_call: TRBV5-1; j_call: TRBJ2-5; clone_size: NA; d_call: TRBD1; cdr3_nt: TGCGCCAGCAGCTTAGGGACAGGGTGGCAGGGAGAGACCCAGTACTTC; cdr3_aa: CASSLGTGWQGETQYF